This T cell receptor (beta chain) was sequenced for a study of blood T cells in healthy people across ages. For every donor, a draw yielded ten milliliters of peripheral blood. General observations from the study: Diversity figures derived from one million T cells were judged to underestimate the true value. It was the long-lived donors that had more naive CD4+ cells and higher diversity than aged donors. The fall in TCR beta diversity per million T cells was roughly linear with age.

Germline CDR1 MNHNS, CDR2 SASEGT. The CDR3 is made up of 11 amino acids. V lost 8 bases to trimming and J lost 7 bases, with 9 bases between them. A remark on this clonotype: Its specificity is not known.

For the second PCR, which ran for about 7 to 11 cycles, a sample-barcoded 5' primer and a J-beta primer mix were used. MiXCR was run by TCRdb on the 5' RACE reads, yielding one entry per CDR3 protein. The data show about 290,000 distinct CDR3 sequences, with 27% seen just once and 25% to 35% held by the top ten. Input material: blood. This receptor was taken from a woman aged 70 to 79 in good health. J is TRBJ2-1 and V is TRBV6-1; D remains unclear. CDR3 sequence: CASGARNEQFF. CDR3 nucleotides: TGTGCCAGCGGAGCACGGAATGAGCAGTTCTTC.